This record covers a single TCR beta chain. What it binds is unknown. The CDR3 extends over 13 amino acids. The V segment lost 6 bases and the J segment 7 bases; nucleotides outside the gene matches: 7. CDR1 SNHLY and CDR2 FYNNEI come from the germline V gene. The sample is drawn from a study of CD8 T cells in ankylosing spondylitis. Findings and limits, study-wide: A TCR beta motif of about 8 highly homologous variants appeared characteristic of ankylosing spondylitis blood. Both synovial fluid and blood in reactive arthritis had previously been reported to carry some motif variants. Reported data indicate significant enrichment of disease-linked clones within matched ankylosing spondylitis synovial fluid.

Quantitative 5'-RACE was performed with molecular barcodes, and it yielded the TCR beta libraries. TCRdb passed the 5' RACE reads through MiXCR, listing each CDR3 protein once. Among roughly 490,000 distinct CDR3 sequences, about 5.4% were seen once, and the ten largest hold under 4.5%. This receptor was taken from a male donor with ankylosing spondylitis. The chain uses TRBV2 and TRBJ1-2; 8 bases are a match to TRBD1. Sequencing input: blood, either unsorted or a sorted T cell fraction (not recorded which). The chain's CDR3 is CASRQDRVGGYTF. CDR3 in DNA: TGTGCCAGCAGGCAGGACAGGGTTGGTGGCTACACCTTC.